The entry below gives a single T cell receptor (beta chain) sequence along with its context. The target antigen is unknown. The data were produced by immunoSEQ multiplex PCR, yet TCRdb's version contains in-frame clones alone and is incomplete. The repertoire holds 200,000 or so clones, with over 80% as singletons. This entry is derived from a study of T cell responses to AZD1222 COVID-19 vaccine. The CDR3 covers 14 residues. V was pared by 4 bases and J by 4 bases, with 13 bases between. The germline CDR1 and CDR2 sequences are LGHNA and YNFKEQ. Study-wide findings and caveats: The reported proportion of spike-specific TCRs targeting unmutated variant regions was nearly half. Two AZD1222 doses significantly raised spike-specific TCR breadth and depth over controls. Vaccine-associated CD4 TCRs ranged over spike, dominating at 160-218 and 743-854.

The chain employs TRBV4-2 and TRBJ1-1; D is perhaps TRBD1 (6 bases). This TCR derives from an adult in good health. The specimen comprised peripheral blood, sampled on day 0 of AZD1222 vaccination. This chain's CDR3 is CASSLPGGPTEAFF. Written as DNA, the CDR3 is TGTGCCAGCAGCCTCCCGGGGGGGCCCACTGAAGCTTTCTTT.